This entry describes one TCR beta chain. The germline V gene has CDR1 LGHDT and CDR2 YNNKEL (reference sequence). The CDR3 totals 15 residues. Deletions cut 5 bases from V and 7 bases from J, with 15 bases between. Original analysis: Using reference gene primer amplification, nucleated cell counts were estimated. Sequencing used immunoSEQ multiplex PCR; TCRdb keeps in-frame clones, though not all of them. That table gives V, J and clone size, and the DNA gave D and trimming. The data contain approximately 260,000 clones, 82% of them singletons. The sample originates from a study of blood T cell repertoires in COVID-19. Study background: COVID-19 samples, acute and convalescent, were from the United States, Italy and Spain. Sample material is recorded as cDNA or gDNA derived from T cells, B-cell-depleted T cells, or PBMCs.

The TCR comes from a woman older than 75 with active or convalescent COVID-19. The rearrangement uses TRBV3-1 (or the pseudogene TRBV3-2) and TRBJ1-6; no clear D gene. The sample was peripheral blood. In nucleotides, the CDR3 is TGTGCCAGCAGCTATGAGGGAAGGCTAAATTCACCCCTCCACTTT. Encoded protein: CASSYEGRLNSPLHF.